The 3 T cell receptor beta chains below come from one sample, sequenced in a study of T cells expressing NK-cell markers. From the 5' RACE reads, TCRdb lists one entry per CDR3 protein and no DNA. This sample's table reports 300,000 to 500,000 distinct CDR3 sequences. The specimen was blood T cells: a sorted CD56 or NKG2C T cell subset, CD4+ or CD8+ T cells, or bulk PBMC T cells (not recorded which). The receptor set was obtained from a woman aged 45-65 years in good health.

The genes are TRBV6-5 and TRBJ2-7. This CDR3 is 15 amino acids long. The germline V gene encodes CDR1 MNHEY and CDR2 SVGAGI. This CDR3 is CASSYSGPTLREQYF.

The chain combines TRBV27 with TRBJ2-4; TCRdb selects TRBD1, and the lack of DNA leaves this call unchecked. Germline CDR1 and CDR2: MNHEY and SMNVEV (reference sequence). The CDR3 is 11 residues long. The CDR3 reads CAVRGSDIQYF.

The rearrangement links TRBV27 to TRBJ2-5; TCRdb returns TRBD1, unconfirmable since there is no DNA. The CDR3 has 14 amino acids. Germline values: CDR1 MNHEY, CDR2 SMNVEV (reference sequence). The CDR3 protein is CASSPSTGRETQYF.